One sample yielded the 25 T cell receptor beta chains listed below, sequenced in a study of T cells in Graves' hyperthyroidism and ophthalmopathy. Amplified regions were TCR beta CDR3 sequences from RNA transcripts. During a first-round RT-PCR of the TCR CDR3, the HTBI primer set was used. Each CDR3 protein is one row after TCRdb ran MiXCR on the multiplex PCR reads. In the table there are around 480,000 distinct CDR3 sequences, approximately 15% of which are singletons. What was sequenced was blood. These receptors were collected from a woman under 30 with Graves' hyperthyroidism.

This clonotype was detected ten times or more. The genes are TRBV2 and TRBJ2-7; D not resolved. Trimming left V 4 bases short and J 5 bases short, with 15 bases between. The CDR3 consists of 14 residues. Germline CDR1 SNHLY, CDR2 FYNNEI. This chain's CDR3 is CASSVDHISHEQYF. The CDR3 DNA reads as TGTGCCAGCAGTGTGGACCACATCAGCCACGAGCAGTACTTC.

The rearrangement links TRBV11-3 to TRBJ1-1; TRBD1 might be the D (6 bases). CDR1 and CDR2 (germline): SGHNT, YENEEA. This CDR3 has 14 amino acids. Trimming left V 4 bases short and J 4 bases short, with 13 bases between. The CDR3 sequence is CASSSSGAATEAFF. The CDR3 DNA reads TGTGCCAGCAGCTCGTCAGGGGCCGCCACTGAAGCTTTCTTT.

This clonotype was seen ten or more times. J is TRBJ2-3 and V is TRBV7-9, with D tentatively TRBD1 (6 bases). V lost 5 bases to trimming and J lost 8 bases, with 11 bases between them. Germline CDR1 and CDR2: SEHNR and FQNEAQ (reference sequence). The CDR3 sequence is 12 residues long. The CDR3 is CASSQGSGTQYF. CDR3 nucleotides: TGTGCCAGCAGCCAGGGGAGTGGTACGCAGTATTTT.

The rearrangement uses TRBV30 and TRBJ2-1; 11 positions match TRBD2. Germline-derived CDR1 and CDR2 are GTSNPN and SVGIG (reference sequence). Trimming removed 5 bases from V and 5 bases from J; junction bases left unmatched: 5. The CDR3 runs to 14 residues. The CDR3, as DNA: TGTGCCTGGGTTCCGGGACTAGCGGACAATGAGCAGTTCTTC. The encoded protein is CAWVPGLADNEQFF. The entire variable domain, with the rest obtained from reference TRBV30 and TRBJ2-1, is as follows: SQTIHQWPATLVQPVGSPLSLECTVEGTSNPNLYWYRQAAGRGLQLLFYSVGIGQISSEVPQNLSASRPQDRQFILSSKKLLLSDSGFYLCAWVPGLADNEQFFGPGTRLTVL.

In this sample, this clonotype turned up many times. The J gene is TRBJ2-2, the V gene TRBV7-2; 9 nucleotides align to TRBD2. The CDR3 sequence is 15 residues long. From germline, CDR1 is SGHTA and CDR2 FQGNSA. With 6 bases clipped from V and 3 bases from J, the junction kept 5 bases outside the gene matches. CDR3 amino acids: CASRPLAGDTGELFF. The CDR3 region has the DNA TGTGCCAGCAGGCCATTAGCGGGAGACACCGGGGAGCTGTTTTTT.

This clonotype was recorded a few times. This rearrangement joins TRBV5-1 to TRBJ1-3; D is uncertain. Per the germline V gene, CDR1 is SGHRS and CDR2 is YFSETQ. The length of the CDR3 is 15 residues. V was trimmed by 4 bases and J by 4 bases, leaving 15 bases between them. The CDR3 DNA is TGCGCCAGCAGCCTGGACGGGGTGGGAGGAAACACCATATATTTT. Protein: CASSLDGVGGNTIYF.

This clonotype was seen many times. The chain couples TRBV30 to TRBJ2-3; 7 bases fit TRBD2. Per the germline V gene, CDR1 is GTSNPN and CDR2 is SVGIG (reference sequence). This CDR3 is built from 14 residues. The V segment lost 8 bases and the J segment 4 bases; nucleotides outside the gene matches: 12. The CDR3 is CAGGVLGGADTQYF. The CDR3 nucleotides read TGTGCCGGAGGAGTCTTGGGGGGGGCAGATACGCAGTATTTT. Full variable domain (outside the CDR3, taken from reference TRBV30 and TRBJ2-3): SQTIHQWPATLVQPVGSPLSLECTVEGTSNPNLYWYRQAAGRGLQLLFYSVGIGQISSEVPQNLSASRPQDRQFILSSKKLLLSDSGFYLCAGGVLGGADTQYFGPGTRLTVL.

Ten or more counts support this clonotype. The V and J genes are TRBV5-1 and TRBJ1-1, with a weak D call TRBD1 (6 bases). Trimming removed 3 bases from V and 6 bases from J, with 9 bases in between. The CDR3 sequence is 12 residues long. The germline V gene encodes CDR1 SGHRS and CDR2 YFSETQ. The CDR3 spells CASSSGQPEAFF. CDR3 in DNA: TGCGCCAGCAGCTCCGGACAGCCTGAAGCTTTCTTT.

This clonotype was found many times. The chain joins TRBV30 to TRBJ2-2; D may be TRBD2 (6 bases). The germline V gene encodes CDR1 GTSNPN and CDR2 SVGIG (reference sequence). There are 14 residues in the CDR3. The ends were cut back, 4 bases at V and 7 bases at J, with 16 bases in the middle. The CDR3 spells CAWTGGIRVGELFF. The DNA of the CDR3 is TGTGCCTGGACTGGGGGGATTCGGGTCGGGGAGCTGTTTTTT. Looking up the rest from reference TRBV30 and TRBJ2-2 gives the full variable domain: SQTIHQWPATLVQPVGSPLSLECTVEGTSNPNLYWYRQAAGRGLQLLFYSVGIGQISSEVPQNLSASRPQDRQFILSSKKLLLSDSGFYLCAWTGGIRVGELFFGEGSRLTVL.

This clonotype appeared many times. The chain carries TRBV19 and TRBJ2-7, with 8 bases lining up with TRBD1. Germline loops: CDR1 LNHDA, CDR2 SQIVND (reference sequence). J was trimmed by 1 base and V by 9 bases; bases with no gene match: 8. The CDR3 contains 14 residues. CDR3 loop: CARPNYRGSYEQYF. The CDR3 nucleotides read TGTGCCAGGCCGAACTACAGGGGGTCCTACGAGCAGTACTTC.

The V and J genes are TRBV4-1 and TRBJ1-1, with a weak D call TRBD1 (5 bases). The V end lost 1 base, the J end lost 0 bases, and 6 bases lay between the germline ends. The length of the CDR3 is 14 residues. CDR1 and CDR2 from the germline V gene are MGHRA and YSYEKL. The CDR3 reads CASSQVGVNTEAFF. DNA of the CDR3: TGCGCCAGCAGCCAAGTGGGGGTGAACACTGAAGCTTTCTTT.

This clonotype showed up many times. The chain joins TRBV5-1 to TRBJ2-3, with a tentative D call TRBD2 (6 bases). Per germline, CDR1 SGHRS and CDR2 YFSETQ. Trimming cost V 4 bases and J 3 bases, with 12 bases left between them. The CDR3 spans 14 residues. The DNA for the CDR3 is TGCGCCAGCAGCCAGACTAGTAGAACAGATACGCAGTATTTT. Protein product: CASSQTSRTDTQYF.

As regards this clonotype: A much larger clone lies one base from this, so it may be a read error. The J gene is TRBJ1-3, the V gene TRBV24-1; D not resolved. The CDR3 is 15 residues long. V dropped 3 bases and J dropped 0 bases, with 8 bases sitting between them. Germline values: CDR1 KGHDR, CDR2 SFDVKD. CDR3 loop: CATSDTGSSGNTIYF. In DNA form, the CDR3 reads TGTGCCACCAGTGATACTGGTAGCTCTGGAAACACCATATATTTT.

Many counts were recorded for this clonotype. The rearrangement links TRBV25-1 to TRBJ1-6; 9 bases are shared with TRBD1. The V gene's germline CDR1 is MGHDK and CDR2 SYGVNS. V was pared by 6 bases and J by 7 bases, with 4 bases of the junction left unmatched. The length of the CDR3 is 14 residues. The CDR3 spells CASRAGTGNSPLHF. The CDR3 nucleotides read TGTGCCAGCAGGGCCGGGACAGGGAATTCACCCCTCCACTTT.

This clonotype was seen ten or more times. The CDR3 DNA is TGTGCCAGCAGGCGCGGACAGGGACGAGAAAAACTGTTTTTT. It yields the protein CASRRGQGREKLFF. This rearrangement joins TRBV12-3 or TRBV12-4 to TRBJ1-4, with 8 nucleotides matching TRBD1. The CDR3 length is 14 residues. J was trimmed by 8 bases and V by 6 bases; bases with no gene match: 8.

There are many counts of this clonotype. The chain combines TRBV12-3 or TRBV12-4 with TRBJ2-3, with D perhaps TRBD2 (7 bases). This CDR3 contains 15 residues. V gave up 3 bases and J gave up 0 bases, with 10 bases separating them. The CDR3 loop is CASSFEGGSTDTQYF. The DNA for the CDR3 is TGTGCCAGCAGTTTTGAGGGGGGGAGCACAGATACGCAGTATTTT.

The sample holds many counts of this clonotype. The J gene is TRBJ2-3, the V gene TRBV15; D unclear. Germline V gene lookup returns CDR1 LNHNV and CDR2 YYDKDF (reference sequence). Between the trimmed V and J ends, which lost 0 bases and 3 bases, there was a span of 7 bases. CDR3 size: 14 residues. The CDR3: CATSREKVTDTQYF. CDR3 nucleotide sequence: TGTGCCACCAGCAGAGAGAAAGTTACAGATACGCAGTATTTT.

This clonotype was seen at least ten times. The V and J genes are TRBV15 and TRBJ1-4; 12 nucleotides agree with TRBD1. The CDR3 spans 18 residues. In germline, CDR1 is LNHNV, CDR2 YYDKDF (reference sequence). V dropped 1 base and J dropped 3; count of bases not matched to a gene: 6. CDR3 in amino acids: CATSRGDRGRGANEKLFF. CDR3 nucleotides: TGTGCCACCAGCAGAGGGGACAGGGGGCGGGGGGCTAATGAAAAACTGTTTTTT.

Ten or more counts support this clonotype. The V gene is TRBV27, the J gene TRBJ2-5; 9 bases map to TRBD2. This CDR3 is built from 18 residues. Losses at the gene ends were 5 bases for V and 3 bases for J; bases not matched to a gene: 16. Germline-derived CDR1 and CDR2 are MNHEY and SMNVEV (reference sequence). DNA for the CDR3: TGTGCCAGCAGTGCCCTGGGGGGGATAGCGGGAGAAGAAGAGACCCAGTACTTC. Translation: CASSALGGIAGEEETQYF.

The chain's CDR3 is CASSLTTGGRNQPQHF. CDR3 nucleotides: TGTGCCAGCAGTCTCACCACAGGGGGCCGAAATCAGCCCCAGCATTTT. The rearrangement links TRBV6-1 to TRBJ1-5; TRBD1 matches 9 bases. Trimming at V came to 5 bases and at J to 4 bases, leaving 9 bases not matched to a gene. The length of the CDR3 is 16 residues. Germline V gene data show CDR1 as MNHNS and CDR2 as SASEGT.

Many counts were recorded for this clonotype. This chain links TRBV11-2 with TRBJ2-1; D is possibly TRBD2 (5 bases). The CDR3 runs 14 residues. The V gene lost 5 bases and the J gene lost 2 bases, with 10 bases spanning the gap. Germline V gives CDR1 SGHAT, CDR2 FQNNGV. The CDR3 DNA follows: TGTGCCAGCAGCCCACGGGAAGCCTACAATGAGCAGTTCTTC. It encodes CASSPREAYNEQFF.

The chain joins TRBV27 to TRBJ2-1, with 9 positions matching TRBD2. The CDR3 has 16 amino acids. The V gene end was trimmed by 8 bases and the J gene end by 2 bases; junction bases not matched to a gene: 10. Germline CDR1 reads MNHEY; CDR2 reads SMNVEV (reference sequence). CDR3: CASSLPGGRAYNEQFF. CDR3 bases: TGTGCCAGCTCCCTCCCCGGCGGGAGGGCCTACAATGAGCAGTTCTTC.

The CDR3 region has the DNA TGTGCCAGCAGCCACCCAACAGGGGTTCGCACAGATACGCAGTATTTT. Encoded protein: CASSHPTGVRTDTQYF. This chain links TRBV14 with TRBJ2-3; TRBD1 aligns across 7 bases. Unmatched junction bases numbered 7, after V lost 3 bases and J lost 1 base. Looked up from germline, CDR1 is SGHDN and CDR2 is FVKESK. This CDR3 contains 16 residues.

This clonotype was counted many times. The chain is built from TRBV6-5 and TRBJ1-2; D remains ambiguous. CDR3 length equals 14 residues. V lost 2 bases, J lost 2 bases, and 9 bases lay in between. CDR1 is MNHEY and CDR2 is SVGAGI in the germline V gene. In DNA form, the CDR3 reads TGTGCCAGCAGTTACGACGAAGCAAACTATGGCTACACCTTC. Translating it yields CASSYDEANYGYTF.

The sample holds a few counts of this clonotype. The chain recombines TRBV19 with TRBJ2-1; 15 bases match TRBD2. V lost 3 bases and J lost 4; bases outside the gene matches: 4. The germline V gene encodes CDR1 LNHDA and CDR2 SQIVND (reference sequence). CDR3 size: 17 residues. CDR3 nucleotide sequence: TGTGCCAGTAGTATTAGGGGGACTAGCGGGAGGTACAATGAGCAGTTCTTC. This sequence encodes CASSIRGTSGRYNEQFF.